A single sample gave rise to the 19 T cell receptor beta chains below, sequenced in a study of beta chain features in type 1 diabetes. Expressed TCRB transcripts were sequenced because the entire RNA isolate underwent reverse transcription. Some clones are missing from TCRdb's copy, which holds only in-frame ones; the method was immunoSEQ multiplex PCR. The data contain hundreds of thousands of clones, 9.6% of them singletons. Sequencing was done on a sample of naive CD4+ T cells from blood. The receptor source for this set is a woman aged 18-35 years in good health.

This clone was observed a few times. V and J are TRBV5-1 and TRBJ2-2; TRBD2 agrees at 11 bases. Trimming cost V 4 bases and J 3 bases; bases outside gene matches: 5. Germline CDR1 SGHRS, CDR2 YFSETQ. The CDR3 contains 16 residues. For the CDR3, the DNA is TGCGCCAGCAGCGTAACTAGCGGGAGTTACACCGGGGAGCTGTTTTTT. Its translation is CASSVTSGSYTGELFF.

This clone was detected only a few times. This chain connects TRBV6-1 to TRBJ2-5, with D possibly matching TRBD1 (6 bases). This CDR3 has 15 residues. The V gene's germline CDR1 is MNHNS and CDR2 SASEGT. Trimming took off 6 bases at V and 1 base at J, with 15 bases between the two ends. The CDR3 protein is CASSATTGTQETQYF. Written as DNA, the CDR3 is TGTGCCAGCAGCGCCACTACAGGGACCCAAGAGACCCAGTACTTC.

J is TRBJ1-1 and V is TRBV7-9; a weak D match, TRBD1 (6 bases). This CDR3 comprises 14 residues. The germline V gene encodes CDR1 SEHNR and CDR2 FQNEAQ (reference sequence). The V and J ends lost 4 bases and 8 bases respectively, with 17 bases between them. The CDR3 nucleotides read TGTGCCAGCAGCTCCCACAGGGCGAGGGAAGAAGCTTTCTTT. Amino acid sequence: CASSSHRAREEAFF.

DNA of the CDR3: TGTGCCAGCAGTGGGGACAGCCGCCCCGTACAGCCCCAGCATTTT. Translating gives CASSGDSRPVQPQHF. The V gene is TRBV2, the J gene TRBJ1-5; TRBD1 matches 7 bases. The CDR3 extends over 15 amino acids. Per the germline V gene, CDR1 is SNHLY and CDR2 is FYNNEI. V gave up 4 bases and J gave up 7 bases; unmatched junction bases: 10.

As DNA, the CDR3 is TGTGCCAGCAGTTTTAGGGACAGGGTCTATCAGCCCCAGCATTTT. It is translated as CASSFRDRVYQPQHF. The chain recombines TRBV28 with TRBJ1-5; 9 bases line up with TRBD1. This CDR3 contains 15 residues. Germline V CDR1 and CDR2: MDHEN, SYDVKM. After removal of 3 bases from V and 5 bases from J, the junction contained 5 bases not matched to a gene.

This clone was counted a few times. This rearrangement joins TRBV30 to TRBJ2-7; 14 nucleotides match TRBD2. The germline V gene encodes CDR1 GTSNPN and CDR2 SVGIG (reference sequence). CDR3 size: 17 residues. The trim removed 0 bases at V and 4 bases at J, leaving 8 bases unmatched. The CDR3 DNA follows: TGTGCCTGGAGTGTACAAGCTGGGACTAGCGGGAGTTACGAGCAGTACTTC. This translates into CAWSVQAGTSGSYEQYF.

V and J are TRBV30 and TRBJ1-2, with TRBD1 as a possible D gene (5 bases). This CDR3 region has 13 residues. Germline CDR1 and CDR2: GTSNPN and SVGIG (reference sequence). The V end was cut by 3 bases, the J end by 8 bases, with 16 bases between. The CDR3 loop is CAWRSRGAGGYTF. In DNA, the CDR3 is TGTGCCTGGAGATCACGCGGGGCGGGCGGCTACACCTTC.

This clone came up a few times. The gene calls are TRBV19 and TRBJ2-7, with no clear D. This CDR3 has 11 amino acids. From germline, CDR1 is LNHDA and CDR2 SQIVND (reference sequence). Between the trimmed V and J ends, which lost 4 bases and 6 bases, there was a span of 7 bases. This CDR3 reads CASSRAREQYF. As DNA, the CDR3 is TGTGCCAGTAGTAGAGCGCGCGAGCAGTACTTC.

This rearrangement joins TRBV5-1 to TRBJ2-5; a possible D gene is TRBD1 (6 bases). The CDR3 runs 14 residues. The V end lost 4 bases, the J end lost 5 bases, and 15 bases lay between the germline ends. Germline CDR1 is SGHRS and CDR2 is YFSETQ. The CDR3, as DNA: TGCGCCAGCAGCCTGACCAGGGGCCGGGAGACCCAGTACTTC. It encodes CASSLTRGRETQYF. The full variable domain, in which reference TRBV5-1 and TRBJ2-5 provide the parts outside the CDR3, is KAGVTQTPRYLIKTRGQQVTLSCSPISGHRSVSWYQQTPGQGLQFLFEYFSETQRNKGNFPGRFSGRQFSNSRSEMNVSTLELGDSALYLCASSLTRGRETQYFGPGTRLLVL.

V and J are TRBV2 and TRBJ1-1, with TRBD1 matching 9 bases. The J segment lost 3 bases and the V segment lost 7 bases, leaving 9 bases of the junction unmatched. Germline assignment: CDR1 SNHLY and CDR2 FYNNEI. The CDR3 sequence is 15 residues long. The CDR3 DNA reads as TGTGCCAGCATTATACAGGGGGCCGGGGACACTGAAGCTTTCTTT. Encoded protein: CASIIQGAGDTEAFF.

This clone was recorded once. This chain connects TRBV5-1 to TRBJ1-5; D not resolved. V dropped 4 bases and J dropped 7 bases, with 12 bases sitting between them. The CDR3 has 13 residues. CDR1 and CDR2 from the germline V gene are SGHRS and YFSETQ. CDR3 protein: CASSDDPGQPQHF. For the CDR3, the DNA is TGCGCCAGCAGCGATGACCCAGGACAGCCCCAGCATTTT.

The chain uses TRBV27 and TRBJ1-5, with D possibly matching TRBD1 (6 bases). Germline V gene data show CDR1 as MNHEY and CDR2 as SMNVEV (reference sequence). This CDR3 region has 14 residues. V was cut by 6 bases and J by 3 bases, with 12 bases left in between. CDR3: CASSLQGSNQPQHF. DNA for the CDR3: TGTGCCAGCAGCTTACAGGGCTCCAATCAGCCCCAGCATTTT.

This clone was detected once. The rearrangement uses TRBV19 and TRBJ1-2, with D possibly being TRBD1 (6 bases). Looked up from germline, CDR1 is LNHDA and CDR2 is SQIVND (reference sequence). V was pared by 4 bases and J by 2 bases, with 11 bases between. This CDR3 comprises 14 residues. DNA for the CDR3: TGTGCCAGTAGTACTACAGGGACGAACTATGGCTACACCTTC. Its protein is CASSTTGTNYGYTF.

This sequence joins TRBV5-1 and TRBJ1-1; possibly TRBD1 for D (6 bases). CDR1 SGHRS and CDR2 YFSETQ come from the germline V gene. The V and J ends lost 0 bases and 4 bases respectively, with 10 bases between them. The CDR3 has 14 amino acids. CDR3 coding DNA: TGCGCCAGCAGCTTGGACAGGGCGGCCACTGAAGCTTTCTTT. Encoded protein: CASSLDRAATEAFF. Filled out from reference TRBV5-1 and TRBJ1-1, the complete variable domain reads KAGVTQTPRYLIKTRGQQVTLSCSPISGHRSVSWYQQTPGQGLQFLFEYFSETQRNKGNFPGRFSGRQFSNSRSEMNVSTLELGDSALYLCASSLDRAATEAFFGQGTRLTVV.

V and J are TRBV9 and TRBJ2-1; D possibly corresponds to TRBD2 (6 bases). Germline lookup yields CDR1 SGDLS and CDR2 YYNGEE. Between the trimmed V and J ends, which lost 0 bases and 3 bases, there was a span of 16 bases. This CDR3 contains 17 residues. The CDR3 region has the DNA TGTGCCAGCAGCGTAGGCGGGGTAGCGGAGCGCTACAATGAGCAGTTCTTC. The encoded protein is CASSVGGVAERYNEQFF.

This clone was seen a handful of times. CDR3 nucleotide sequence: TGTGCCAGCAGTATCGAGTCCTACGAGCAGTACTTC. As protein: CASSIESYEQYF. The rearrangement links TRBV2 to TRBJ2-7; D call uncertain. Germline V gives CDR1 SNHLY, CDR2 FYNNEI. This CDR3 comprises 12 residues. Trimming cost V 5 bases and J 1 base, with 6 bases left between them.

CDR3 bases: TGTGCCATTCAGGGGGCTAATGAGCAGTTCTTC. This translates into CAIQGANEQFF. The V call is TRBV10-3, the J call TRBJ2-1; 8 bases align to TRBD1. CDR1 ENHRY and CDR2 SYGVKD come from the germline V gene. J was trimmed by 7 bases and V by 9 bases; bases with no gene match: 2. CDR3 length: 11 amino acids.

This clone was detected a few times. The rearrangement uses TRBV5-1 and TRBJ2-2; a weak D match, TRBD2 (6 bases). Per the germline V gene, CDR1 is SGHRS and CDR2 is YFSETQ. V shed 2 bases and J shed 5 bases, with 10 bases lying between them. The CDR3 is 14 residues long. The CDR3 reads CASSLTGETGELFF. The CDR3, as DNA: TGCGCCAGCAGCTTAACGGGAGAGACCGGGGAGCTGTTTTTT.

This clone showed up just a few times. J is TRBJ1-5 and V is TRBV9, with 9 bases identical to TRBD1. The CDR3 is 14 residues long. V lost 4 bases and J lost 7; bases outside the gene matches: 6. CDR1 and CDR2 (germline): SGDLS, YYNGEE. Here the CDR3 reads CASSSHRGQQPQHF. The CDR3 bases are TGTGCCAGCAGCTCCCACAGGGGGCAGCAGCCCCAGCATTTT.